One sample yielded the 26 T cell receptor beta chains listed below, sequenced in a study of low-dose radiotherapy and immunotherapy resistance in tumors. The time point is: before trial treatment. Alpha- and beta-chain coverage of first-strand cDNA came from TRAV- and TRBV-specific primers. TCR amplification involved about 20 PCR cycles with a constant-region primer and V-primer adapter. TCRdb ran MiXCR on the reads and lists one entry per CDR3 protein. The sample records 55,000 to 65,000 distinct CDR3 sequences, about 25% being singletons. The specimen comprised PBMCs, sampled before treatment. These receptors came from a male donor with rectosigmoid adenocarcinoma.

This clonotype has ten or more counts. The chain combines TRBV7-9 with TRBJ2-4; D possibly corresponds to TRBD1 (5 bases). V was cut by 5 bases and J by 11 bases, with 16 bases left in between. Germline V gene lookup returns CDR1 SEHNR and CDR2 FQNEAQ (reference sequence). There are 13 residues in the CDR3. CDR3 sequence reads: CASSPQDPPLQYF. The CDR3 DNA follows: TGTGCCAGCAGCCCACAGGACCCTCCTCTTCAGTACTTC.

This clonotype has only one observation. The genes are TRBV5-1 and TRBJ2-7; D uncertain. V was pared by 4 bases and J by 7 bases, with 18 bases between. The CDR3 spans 14 residues. The germline V gene has CDR1 SGHRS and CDR2 YFSETQ. The CDR3 protein is CASSSRSSYNEQYF. In DNA form, the CDR3 reads TGCGCCAGCAGCAGCAGGAGCTCCTACAATGAGCAGTACTTC.

This chain joins TRBV5-4 and TRBJ1-6; 9 nucleotides agree with TRBD1. This CDR3 is 14 amino acids long. J was trimmed by 7 bases and V by 4 bases; bases with no gene match: 3. Germline values: CDR1 SGHNT, CDR2 YYREEE (reference sequence). CDR3 amino acids: CASSRDRENSPLHF. The CDR3 DNA reads TGTGCCAGCAGCCGGGACAGGGAGAATTCACCCCTCCACTTT.

This chain uses TRBV7-8 with TRBJ1-1, with TRBD1 matching over 7 bases. This CDR3 is 15 amino acids long. V trimming: 4 bases; J trimming: 1 base; junction bases outside the gene matches: 6. The germline V gene encodes CDR1 SGHVS and CDR2 FQNEAQ. This CDR3 reads CASSSGQSGNTEAFF. In nucleotides, the CDR3 is TGTGCCAGCAGCTCGGGACAGTCCGGGAACACTGAAGCTTTCTTT.

This clonotype was observed a few times. The chain carries TRBV28 and TRBJ1-2; 10 bases are a match to TRBD1. This CDR3 is built from 15 residues. V dropped 5 bases and J dropped 2; count of bases not matched to a gene: 5. Germline CDR1 is MDHEN and CDR2 is SYDVKM. As DNA, the CDR3 is TGTGCCAGCAGTGCGACAGGGGGCCAAAACTATGGCTACACCTTC. Translating gives CASSATGGQNYGYTF.

This clonotype appeared many times. This chain uses TRBV4-2 with TRBJ2-3; TRBD2 agrees at 7 bases. This CDR3 region has 16 residues. V dropped 1 base and J dropped 1; count of bases not matched to a gene: 5. From germline, CDR1 is LGHNA and CDR2 YNFKEQ. CDR3 loop: CASSQGRSGGTDTQYF. CDR3 coding DNA: TGTGCCAGCAGCCAAGGGCGAAGCGGGGGCACAGATACGCAGTATTTT.

This clonotype has more than one count but fewer than ten. The CDR3 sequence is CASSAVSGANVLTF. The CDR3 DNA follows: TGTGCCAGCAGCGCGGTTTCAGGGGCCAACGTCCTGACTTTC. The V gene is TRBV9, the J gene TRBJ2-6; no clear D gene. The V and J ends lost 3 bases and 4 bases respectively, with 8 bases between them. Germline CDR1 is SGDLS and CDR2 is YYNGEE. The length of the CDR3 is 14 residues.

The rearrangement joins TRBV6-2 or TRBV6-3 to TRBJ2-1; no clear D. The V end lost 0 bases, the J end lost 4 bases, and 16 bases lay between the germline ends. Germline V gene sequence: CDR1 MNHEY, CDR2 SVGEGT. This CDR3 contains 17 residues. The CDR3 region has the DNA TGTGCCAGCAGTTACTCGATCACCGTAGAAAGATACAATGAGCAGTTCTTC. This codes for CASSYSITVERYNEQFF.

This clonotype has ten or more counts. The J gene is TRBJ1-5, the V gene TRBV6-1, with TRBD1 identical over 8 bases. The CDR3 extends over 15 amino acids. Germline CDR1 and CDR2: MNHNS and SASEGT. The ends lost 8 bases at V and 6 bases at J; junction bases unmatched: 12. In nucleotides, the CDR3 is TGTGCCAGCGCCTGGGCACAGGGGGATGGTCAGCCCCAGCATTTT. Protein: CASAWAQGDGQPQHF.

This clonotype is labeled as medium-sized. This chain joins TRBV28 and TRBJ2-2, with 14 bases identical to TRBD2. Germline CDR1 and CDR2: MDHEN and SYDVKM. Trimming took 0 bases from V and 6 from J; bases not matched to a gene: 3. This CDR3 spans 17 amino acids. The CDR3 DNA reads TGTGCCAGCAGTTTATGGCGACTAGCGGGAGGGCCCGGGGAGCTGTTTTTT. Its translation is CASSLWRLAGGPGELFF.

Of note for this clonotype: This likely came from a read error, as a far larger clone is one base away. The V call is TRBV9, the J call TRBJ2-7, with TRBD2 identical over 12 bases. CDR1 is SGDLS and CDR2 is YYNGEE in the germline V gene. The ends lost 2 bases at V and 7 bases at J; junction bases unmatched: 7. The CDR3 covers 15 residues. DNA of the CDR3: TGTGCCAGCAGCGTGACTAGCGGGGGATACAATGAGCAGTACTTC. Translating it yields CASSVTSGGYNEQYF.

There are many counts of this clonotype. The chain combines TRBV28 with TRBJ2-3; D not certain. V was shortened by 3 bases and J by 1 base, with 8 bases between the two germline ends. The V gene's germline CDR1 is MDHEN and CDR2 SYDVKM. The CDR3 contains 14 residues. The CDR3: CASSLAQGTDTQYF. The CDR3 nucleotides are TGTGCCAGCAGTTTGGCGCAGGGCACAGATACGCAGTATTTT.

The table lists this clonotype with many counts. J is TRBJ1-5 and V is TRBV6-2 or TRBV6-3, with D unclear. Germline CDR1 MNHEY, CDR2 SVGEGT. Trimming shortened V by 0 bases and J by 1 base, and 10 bases separated the two germline ends. The CDR3 consists of 16 residues. CDR3 amino acids: CASSYSGGRSNQPQHF. DNA for the CDR3: TGTGCCAGCAGTTACTCTGGAGGTCGGAGCAATCAGCCCCAGCATTTT.

This clonotype has at least ten counts. This chain joins TRBV12-3 or TRBV12-4 and TRBJ2-1, with D perhaps matching TRBD1 or TRBD2 (5 bases each). V lost 6 bases, J lost 10 bases, and 19 bases lay in between. This CDR3 is 14 amino acids long. The CDR3 DNA reads as TGTGCCAGCAGCCCCGGGACCCCGGAGTGGGAGCAGTTCTTC. Residues: CASSPGTPEWEQFF.

In the case of this clonotype: This is likely an artifact of a read error, given a far larger clone one base away. The chain joins TRBV11-3 to TRBJ2-2; 13 nucleotides align to TRBD2. Germline CDR1 reads SGHNT; CDR2 reads YENEEA. CDR3 length: 15 amino acids. The CDR3 DNA is TGTGTCAGCAGCTTGGGACTAGCGGGGACCGGGGAGCTGTTTTTT. Its translation is CVSSLGLAGTGELFF.

Note on this clonotype: A far larger clone is only one base removed, so a read error is likely. The chain has TRBV5-3 and TRBJ1-1, with D possibly being TRBD1 (6 bases). TRBV5-3 is an ORF, and what it does is uncertain. The CDR3 sequence is 14 residues long. CDR3 sequence reads: CASLKDSWNTEALF. In nucleotides, the CDR3 is TGTGCCAGCCTTAAGGACAGTTGGAACACTGAAGCTCTCTTT.

There are many counts of this clonotype. One base separates it from a far larger clone, so it is likely a read error. The gene calls are TRBV5-6 and TRBJ2-7, with D perhaps TRBD1 or TRBD2 (5 bases each). Trimming took off 5 bases at V and 7 bases at J, with 22 bases between the two ends. The germline V gene has CDR1 SGHDT and CDR2 YYEEEE. This CDR3 region has 15 residues. The CDR3 reads CASRLAAGTLDEQYF. CDR3 sequence (DNA): TGTGCCAGCAGACTTGCGGCAGGGACCTTGGATGAGCAGTACTTC.

This clonotype came up many times. The rearrangement joins TRBV7-9 to TRBJ2-7; TRBD1 aligns across 8 bases. CDR3 length: 14 amino acids. The germline CDR1 and CDR2 sequences are SEHNR and FQNEAQ (reference sequence). J gave up 5 bases and V 4 bases, and 7 bases lay outside the gene matches. The CDR3 region has the DNA TGTGCCAGCAGCTACGGACAGGGAATCCACGAGCAGTACTTC. It translates to CASSYGQGIHEQYF.

This clonotype was seen at least ten times. This chain links TRBV28 with TRBJ2-7; 7 bases are shared with TRBD1. The trim removed 5 bases at V and 4 bases at J, leaving 8 bases unmatched. Germline V gene data show CDR1 as MDHEN and CDR2 as SYDVKM. There are 14 residues in the CDR3. The CDR3 DNA is TGTGCCAGCAGTCGTCGACAGGGTGGGTACGAGCAGTACTTC. Translation: CASSRRQGGYEQYF.

This clonotype was observed many times. The chain has TRBV6-2 or TRBV6-3 and TRBJ2-7; the D gene is possibly TRBD1 (6 bases). The CDR3 is made up of 14 amino acids. With 6 bases removed from V and 4 bases from J, the gap between germline ends came to 16 bases. In germline, CDR1 is MNHEY, CDR2 SVGEGT. CDR3 in DNA: TGTGCCAGCAGGGACCGACAGGAGCTATACGAGCAGTACTTC. This sequence encodes CASRDRQELYEQYF.

The rearrangement joins TRBV18 to TRBJ1-2; D uncertain. Per the germline V gene, CDR1 is KGHSH and CDR2 is LQKENI. Trimming shortened V by 3 bases and J by 7 bases, and 18 bases separated the two germline ends. The CDR3 has 15 amino acids. The CDR3 DNA reads TGTGCCAGCTCACCCGAAACCCCACGGGGAATTGGCTACACCTTC. Its protein product is CASSPETPRGIGYTF.

V gene TRBV10-3 combines with J gene TRBJ2-1, with 14 bases identical to TRBD2. After removal of 6 bases from V and 8 bases from J, the junction contained 0 bases not matched to a gene. CDR3 size: 13 residues. The germline gives CDR1 ENHRY, CDR2 SYGVKD. The CDR3 sequence is CAIRGLAGDEQFF. As DNA, the CDR3 is TGTGCCATCAGGGGACTAGCGGGAGATGAGCAGTTCTTC.

The chain uses TRBV1 and TRBJ2-5. TRBV1 is classified as a pseudogene. CDR3 length: 12 amino acids. The CDR3 region is CTSSHRQGAEYF. The CDR3 DNA reads as TGCACCAGCAGCCACCGACAAGGAGCCGAGTACTTC.

This clonotype was counted ten times or more. The J gene is TRBJ1-1, the V gene TRBV18; tentative D call: TRBD1 (5 bases). The CDR3 is 15 residues long. The germline V gene has CDR1 KGHSH and CDR2 LQKENI. The germline V and J ends were trimmed by 2 bases and 1 base, with 11 bases remaining between them. The CDR3 DNA is TGTGCCAGCTCACCAGTGCCAGGGACGAACACTGAAGCTTTCTTT. This translates into CASSPVPGTNTEAFF.

This clonotype has ten or more counts. The chain links TRBV29-1 to TRBJ1-3; D is undetermined. The CDR3 is made up of 14 amino acids. V gave up 3 bases and J gave up 0 bases, with 9 bases separating them. The germline CDR1 and CDR2 sequences are SQVTM and ANQGSEA. The CDR3 DNA sequence: TGCAGCGTTGATCCAGACACCTCTGGAAACACCATATATTTT. The encoded protein is CSVDPDTSGNTIYF.

This clonotype was recorded many times. The chain links TRBV28 to TRBJ1-6; the D is unclear. Looked up from germline, CDR1 is MDHEN and CDR2 is SYDVKM. The CDR3 runs 15 residues. Trimming took 6 bases from V and 7 from J, leaving 16 bases between them. The chain's CDR3 is CASSRNKNLNSPLHF. CDR3 sequence (DNA): TGTGCCAGCAGCCGGAACAAAAATTTGAATTCACCCCTCCACTTT.